These T cell receptor beta chains were read from a single sample in a study of blood T cell repertoires in COVID-19. TCRdb's copy holds only in-frame clones and misses some; the assay was immunoSEQ multiplex PCR. This sample has about 110,000 clones, with approximately 89% found just once. The source material was peripheral blood. These receptors were collected from a man aged 35 to 55 with acute or convalescent COVID-19. Both conserved end residues are part of each CDR3. The D gene is left open where the match is weak. Clone size is not always given. Where it is, it says once, few, many or a class for expanded clones.

V gene	D gene	clone size	J gene	CDR3 protein	CDR3 DNA
TRBV2	-	-	TRBJ1-1	CASSVGREAFF	TGTGCCAGCAGTGTGGGGAGGGAAGCTTTCTTT
TRBV30	-	-	TRBJ1-6	CAWSVRRDNSPLHF	TGTGCCTGGAGTGTACGCAGGGATAATTCACCCCTCCACTTT
TRBV9	-	-	TRBJ1-2	CASSGSGGYTF	TGTGCCAGCAGCGGATCAGGTGGCTACACCTTC
TRBV9	TRBD1	-	TRBJ1-1	CASSPRTGGNTEAFF	TGTGCCAGCAGCCCCCGGACAGGGGGGAACACTGAAGCTTTCTTT
TRBV6-5	-	once	TRBJ1-1	CASTPGRWKTEAFF	TGTGCCAGCACCCCGGGGAGGTGGAAAACTGAAGCTTTCTTT
TRBV30	-	-	TRBJ2-2	CAWSQKLATNTGELFF	TGTGCCTGGAGTCAGAAACTAGCCACGAACACCGGGGAGCTGTTTTTT
TRBV2	-	-	TRBJ2-7	CASSELQTYEQYF	TGTGCCAGCAGTGAGTTACAAACCTACGAGCAGTACTTC
TRBV6-5	-	-	TRBJ1-5	CASIMQGLSNQPQHF	TGTGCCAGTATCATGCAGGGCCTGAGCAATCAGCCCCAGCATTTT
TRBV9	TRBD1	-	TRBJ1-4	CASSAATGRFSANEKLFF	TGTGCCAGCAGCGCGGCGACAGGGAGGTTCTCGGCTAATGAAAAACTGTTTTTT
TRBV3-1/TRBV3-2	TRBD2	-	TRBJ2-7	CASSPRVGGSTVEQYF	TGTGCCAGCAGCCCGAGAGTCGGGGGGAGTACTGTCGAGCAGTACTTC
TRBV12-3/TRBV12-4	-	-	TRBJ2-2	CASSLGGNGELFF	TGTGCCAGCAGCTTAGGAGGGAACGGGGAGCTGTTTTTT
TRBV5-1	TRBD1	-	TRBJ1-1	CASSAGQGVGTEAFF	TGCGCCAGCAGCGCCGGACAGGGGGTTGGGACTGAAGCTTTCTTT
TRBV7-8	TRBD2	-	TRBJ2-1	CASSPTSGSAYNEQFF	TGTGCCAGCAGCCCGACTAGCGGGAGCGCCTACAATGAGCAGTTCTTC
TRBV5-1	TRBD2	once	TRBJ2-5	CASRTSGGAGQETQYF	TGCGCCAGCCGGACTAGCGGGGGGGCCGGGCAAGAGACCCAGTACTTC
TRBV27	TRBD2	once	TRBJ2-1	CASTVSGEGHQFF	TGTGCCAGCACCGTTAGCGGGGAGGGACACCAGTTCTTC
TRBV19	TRBD1	few	TRBJ1-2	CASSPDRTGGYTF	TGTGCCAGTAGTCCAGACAGGACAGGGGGCTACACCTTC
TRBV7-2	TRBD1	few	TRBJ1-2	CASSAGQGGNYGYTF	TGTGCCAGCAGCGCAGGACAGGGGGGAAACTATGGCTACACCTTC
TRBV7-9	TRBD2	-	TRBJ2-7	CASSLVGTSGGSEQYF	TGTGCCAGCAGCTTAGTAGGGACTAGCGGGGGAAGCGAGCAGTACTTC
TRBV6-5	TRBD1	-	TRBJ1-1	CASSSLGQGRTEAFF	TGTGCCAGCAGTTCCCTCGGACAGGGAAGGACTGAAGCTTTCTTT
TRBV6-4	TRBD1	-	TRBJ1-2	CASSTTTGGSYGYTF	TGTGCCAGCAGTACCACTACAGGGGGTAGCTATGGCTACACCTTC
TRBV27	TRBD1	-	TRBJ1-1	CASSLWGRGANTEAFF	TGTGCCAGCAGTTTATGGGGCAGGGGGGCCAACACTGAAGCTTTCTTT
TRBV19	-	-	TRBJ1-1	CASSIGFGGPNTEAFF	TGTGCCAGTAGTATTGGGTTTGGGGGCCCTAACACTGAAGCTTTCTTT
TRBV2	-	-	TRBJ2-7	CASSEAHLQSYEQYF	TGTGCCAGCAGTGAAGCGCATCTTCAGTCCTACGAGCAGTACTTC
TRBV4-1	TRBD1	-	TRBJ1-6	CASSQEVGGQGLRSLHF	TGCGCCAGCAGCCAAGAAGTCGGGGGACAGGGCTTGCGGTCCCTCCACTTT
TRBV10-3	-	few	TRBJ1-1	CAIRANTEAFF	TGTGCCATCAGAGCGAACACTGAAGCTTTCTTT
TRBV27	-	-	TRBJ1-1	CASSKGYTEAFF	TGTGCCAGCAGTAAGGGGTACACTGAAGCTTTCTTT
TRBV29-1	TRBD2	-	TRBJ2-2	CSVQTSRRRGELFF	TGCAGCGTCCAGACTAGCAGGAGGCGAGGGGAGCTGTTTTTT
TRBV19	-	-	TRBJ1-2	CASSPQEAAGYTF	TGTGCCAGTAGCCCCCAGGAGGCGGCGGGCTACACCTTC
TRBV11-2	-	-	TRBJ1-1	CASRPTGWIEAFF	TGTGCCAGCAGACCTACGGGGTGGATTGAAGCTTTCTTT
TRBV7-2	TRBD2	-	TRBJ2-3	CASSSGLAGGISDTQYF	TGTGCCAGCAGCTCTGGACTAGCGGGGGGTATTTCAGATACGCAGTATTTT
TRBV27	-	once	TRBJ1-4	CASRTVQGNEKLFF	TGTGCCAGCAGGACCGTACAGGGAAATGAAAAACTGTTTTTT
TRBV30	-	-	TRBJ1-4	CAWSPLGGQSEKLFF	TGTGCCTGGAGTCCCCTCGGAGGGCAGAGTGAAAAACTGTTTTTT
TRBV2	TRBD2	-	TRBJ2-3	CASQGLATTDTQYF	TGTGCCAGCCAGGGACTAGCGACTACAGATACGCAGTATTTT
TRBV6-5	TRBD2	-	TRBJ2-7	CASSYSGTKGYEQYF	TGTGCCAGCAGTTACTCGGGGACTAAGGGGTACGAGCAGTACTTC
TRBV7-8	TRBD1	-	TRBJ1-5	CASSLDRLQNQPQHF	TGTGCCAGCAGCTTGGACAGGCTGCAAAATCAGCCCCAGCATTTT
TRBV7-9	-	-	TRBJ2-7	CASSTSVYEQYF	TGTGCCAGCAGCACCAGTGTTTACGAGCAGTACTTC
TRBV10-3	-	few	TRBJ1-2	CAITPSGIYGYTF	TGTGCCATCACGCCCTCAGGGATCTATGGCTACACCTTC
TRBV6-5	TRBD2	-	TRBJ2-1	CASRASGGAGNEQFF	TGTGCCAGCAGAGCCAGCGGGGGGGCCGGAAATGAGCAGTTCTTC
TRBV19	-	-	TRBJ2-1	CASMRGGVYNEQFF	TGTGCCAGTATGAGGGGGGGGGTCTACAATGAGCAGTTCTTC
TRBV9	TRBD1	-	TRBJ1-5	CASSVEGGRDQPQHF	TGTGCCAGCAGCGTAGAAGGGGGCAGGGATCAGCCCCAGCATTTT
TRBV6-6	TRBD2	-	TRBJ2-7	CASWSSSGSYEQYF	TGTGCCAGCTGGTCCTCTAGCGGGAGTTACGAGCAGTACTTC
TRBV27	-	few	TRBJ2-5	CASSTNVLAAETQYF	TGTGCCAGCAGTACGAACGTACTAGCCGCGGAGACCCAGTACTTC